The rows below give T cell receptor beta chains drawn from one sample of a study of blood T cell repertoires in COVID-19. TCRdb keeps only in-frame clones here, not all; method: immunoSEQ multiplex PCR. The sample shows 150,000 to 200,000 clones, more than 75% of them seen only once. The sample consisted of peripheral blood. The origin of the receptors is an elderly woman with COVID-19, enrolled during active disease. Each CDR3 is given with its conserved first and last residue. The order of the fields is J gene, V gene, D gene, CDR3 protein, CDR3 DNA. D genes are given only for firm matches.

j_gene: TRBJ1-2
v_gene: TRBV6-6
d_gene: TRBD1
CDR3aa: CASSLLQGANYGYTF
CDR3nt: TGTGCCAGCAGTCTTCTCCAGGGGGCAAACTATGGCTACACCTTC

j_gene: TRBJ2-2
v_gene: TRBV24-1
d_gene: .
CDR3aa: CATSEGGGRVTGELFF
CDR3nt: TGTGCCACCAGTGAGGGGGGAGGAAGGGTCACCGGGGAGCTGTTTTTT

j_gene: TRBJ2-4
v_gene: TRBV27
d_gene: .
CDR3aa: CASSLSPRVITDF
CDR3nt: TGTGCCAGCAGTTTATCCCCCAGGGTGATTACCGACTTC

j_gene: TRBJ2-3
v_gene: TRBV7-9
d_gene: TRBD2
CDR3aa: CASSPEVAGMNTQYF
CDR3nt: TGTGCCAGCAGCCCCGAGGTAGCGGGGATGAATACGCAGTATTTT

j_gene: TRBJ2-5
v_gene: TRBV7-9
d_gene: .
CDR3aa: CASSLQEYQETQYF
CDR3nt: TGTGCCAGCAGCTTACAAGAGTACCAAGAGACCCAGTACTTC

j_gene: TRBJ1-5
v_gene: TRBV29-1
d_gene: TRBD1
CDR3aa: CSVATGLGNQPQHF
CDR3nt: TGCAGCGTTGCGACAGGGTTAGGCAATCAGCCCCAGCATTTT

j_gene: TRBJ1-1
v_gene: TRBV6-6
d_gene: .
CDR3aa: CASSFGFMNTEAFF
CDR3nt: TGTGCCAGCAGTTTCGGGTTCATGAACACTGAAGCTTTCTTT

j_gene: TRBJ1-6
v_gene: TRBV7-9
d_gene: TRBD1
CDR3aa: CASSTRSGTVVNSPLHF
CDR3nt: TGTGCCAGCAGCACCCGATCCGGGACAGTGGTGAATTCACCCCTCCACTTT

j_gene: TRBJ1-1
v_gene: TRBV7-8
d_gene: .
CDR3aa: CASSLSSQSNTEAFF
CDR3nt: TGTGCCAGCAGCTTAAGTTCCCAGTCGAACACTGAAGCTTTCTTT

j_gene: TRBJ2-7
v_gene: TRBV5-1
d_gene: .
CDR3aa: CASSLTGGETYEQYF
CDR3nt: TGCGCCAGCAGCTTGACTGGCGGGGAGACCTACGAGCAGTACTTC